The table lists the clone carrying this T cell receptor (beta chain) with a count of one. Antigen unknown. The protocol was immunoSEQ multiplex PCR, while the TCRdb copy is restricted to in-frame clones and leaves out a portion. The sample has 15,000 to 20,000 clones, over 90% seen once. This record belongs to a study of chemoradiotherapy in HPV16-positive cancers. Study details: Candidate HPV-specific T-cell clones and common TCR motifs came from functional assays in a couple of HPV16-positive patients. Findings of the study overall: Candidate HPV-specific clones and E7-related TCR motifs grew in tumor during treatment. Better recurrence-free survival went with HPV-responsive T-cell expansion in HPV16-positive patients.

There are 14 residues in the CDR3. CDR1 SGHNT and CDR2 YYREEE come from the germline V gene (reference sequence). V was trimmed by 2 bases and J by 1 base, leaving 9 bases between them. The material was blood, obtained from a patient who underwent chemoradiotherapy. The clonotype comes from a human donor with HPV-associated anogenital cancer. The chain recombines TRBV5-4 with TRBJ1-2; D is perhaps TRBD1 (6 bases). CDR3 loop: CASSFEQGNYGYTF. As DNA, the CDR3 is TGTGCCAGCAGCTTCGAACAGGGTAACTATGGCTACACCTTC.